This is a list of T cell receptor beta chains from one sample in a study of patients and donors after allogeneic stem cell transplantation. TCRdb passed the RT-PCR reads through MiXCR, listing each CDR3 protein once. The data contain 20,000 to 25,000 distinct CDR3 sequences, less than 30% of them singletons. Input material: blood, either unsorted or a sorted T cell fraction (not recorded which). These receptors were collected from a human donor who was either an allogeneic HSCT recipient or a stem cell or donor lymphocyte infusion donor (not recorded which). It is not recorded whose cells these are; they may come from a transplant donor. Each CDR3 is given with its conserved first and last residue. Fields, in order: D gene, J gene, V gene, clone size, CDR3 protein, CDR3 DNA. The D gene is left open where the match is weak. Clone size is shown for a subset of rows, as once, few, many or a class of expanded clone.

d_call: TRBD1; j_call: TRBJ1-3; v_call: TRBV28; clone_size: few; cdr3_aa: CASSLFYTGEETSGNTIYF; cdr3_nt: TGTGCCAGCAGTTTATTTTATACAGGGGAGGAGACCTCTGGAAACACCATATATTTT
d_call: TRBD1; j_call: TRBJ2-1; v_call: TRBV5-1; clone_size: .; cdr3_aa: CASSLDRGLNEQFF; cdr3_nt: TGCGCCAGCAGCTTGGACAGGGGGCTCAATGAGCAGTTCTTC
d_call: .; j_call: TRBJ1-5; v_call: TRBV12-3/TRBV12-4; clone_size: .; cdr3_aa: CASSLASNQPQHF; cdr3_nt: TGTGCCAGCAGTTTAGCCAGCAATCAGCCCCAGCATTTT
d_call: .; j_call: TRBJ1-1; v_call: TRBV10-3; clone_size: .; cdr3_aa: CAISEGGYTEAFF; cdr3_nt: TGTGCCATCAGTGAGGGGGGCTACACTGAAGCTTTCTTT
d_call: .; j_call: TRBJ1-2; v_call: TRBV5-6; clone_size: .; cdr3_aa: CASSLGQLYGYTF; cdr3_nt: TGTGCCAGCAGCTTGGGGCAGCTCTATGGCTACACCTTC
d_call: .; j_call: TRBJ1-6; v_call: TRBV25-1; clone_size: few; cdr3_aa: CATDSPLHF; cdr3_nt: TGTGCCACCGATTCACCCCTCCACTTT
d_call: .; j_call: TRBJ1-1; v_call: TRBV20-1; clone_size: once; cdr3_aa: CSAQRGDTEAFF; cdr3_nt: TGCAGTGCCCAGAGAGGGGACACTGAAGCTTTCTTT
d_call: .; j_call: TRBJ1-2; v_call: TRBV5-1; clone_size: few; cdr3_aa: CASSSPGRSWGYTF; cdr3_nt: TGCGCCAGCAGCTCACCCGGGAGGTCTTGGGGCTACACCTTC
d_call: .; j_call: TRBJ1-1; v_call: TRBV5-5; clone_size: many; cdr3_aa: CASSLTGRLNTEAFF; cdr3_nt: TGTGCCAGCAGCCTGACGGGACGTCTAAACACTGAAGCTTTCTTT
d_call: .; j_call: TRBJ2-2; v_call: TRBV7-7; clone_size: few; cdr3_aa: CASSLTSTGELFF; cdr3_nt: TGTGCTAGCAGCTTAACGAGCACCGGGGAGCTGTTTTTT
d_call: TRBD2; j_call: TRBJ2-2; v_call: TRBV6-5; clone_size: few; cdr3_aa: CASRRSGGWTGELFF; cdr3_nt: TGTGCCAGCAGACGGAGCGGGGGGTGGACCGGGGAGCTGTTTTTT